The clone carrying this T cell receptor beta chain was detected a few times. As yet, its antigen is unknown. This CDR3 spans 11 amino acids. V shed 8 bases and J 5 bases; nucleotides not matched to a gene: 0. These data originate in a study of T cells in Graves' hyperthyroidism and ophthalmopathy. Looking at the study overall: Pretreatment peripheral blood was obtained at initial diagnosis.

Notes on the study in general: Separating ophthalmopathy from stable hyperthyroidism was achieved by a 13 V-J model.

Amplified TCR beta CDR3 regions came from RNA transcripts. The HTBI primer set drove a first-round RT-PCR of the TCR CDR3. TCRdb reprocessed the multiplex PCR reads via MiXCR and lists one record per CDR3 protein. The data show about half a million distinct CDR3 sequences, roughly 22% seen once. Ophthalmopathy patients showed a Clinical Activity Score of at least 3, NOSPECS grade of at least 4 and duration under 3 months. PBMCs were obtained from 10 ml fresh peripheral blood. The chain recombines TRBV12-3 or TRBV12-4 with TRBJ2-5; 9 positions agree with TRBD1. The clonotype comes from a woman in her 70s with Graves' ophthalmopathy. The specimen was blood. The CDR3 reads CASGQGETQYF. The CDR3 region has the DNA TGTGCCAGCGGACAGGGGGAGACCCAGTACTTC.